This T cell receptor (beta chain) was profiled in a study of cytomegalovirus exposure and HLA in healthy donors (dated by TCRdb to the late 2010s). Study-level background: According to an earlier analysis of 587 of the donors, roughly 180 million T cells yielded some 120 million unique TCR beta sequences and 250 to 350 Gb of sequence data. An early release that covered about 600 HLA-typed donors contained approximately 300 gigabases of sequencing data and 75 million to 100 million unique TCR sequences. Of the 350 to 450 genotyped donors, 81% were placed in the genetic ancestry cluster associated with self-reported Caucasian donors. The study aimed to test whether cataloging public T cell receptors could reveal signatures of past pathogen exposure. The T cell repertoires of 670 or so subjects were profiled by immunosequencing and related to cytomegalovirus serostatus. Besides the first cohort of 550 to 750 subjects, a separate validation cohort made up of over 100 different subjects was used. To predict cytomegalovirus infection status, the study combined high-throughput TCR immunosequencing, statistical association of individual TCRs with disease status, and machine learning. A later analysis re-analyzed previously published TCR beta repertoires from 660 or so donors and added high-resolution HLA genotyping to study TCR occurrence patterns. Rather than using new phenotypic data, the later analysis identified candidate immune exposures from TCR beta sequences and from how often those sequences occurred across donors. In an earlier analysis of 587 of the donors, high-throughput TCR beta sequencing was used to judge whether each TCR beta V gene segment behaved as functional or pseudogenic. Alongside the repertoire data, information on donor age, sex, ethnicity and CMV serostatus was compiled. Genome-wide SNP genotypes for about three fifths of the roughly 670 donors were used in a later genetic analysis, which treated that subset as a discovery cohort. Every discovery cohort repertoire had been produced on one sequencing platform. HLA typing covered class I and class II loci at four-digit resolution. Typing coverage varied by locus: 629-630 donors for A, B, C, DRB1 and DQB1; 522 for DQA1; about 590 for DPA1; around 450 for DPB1. Because of strong linkage in the cohort, roughly five DR-DQ haplotypes were treated as single units for association and clustering. Across 398 genotyped donors of the cohort, an average of approximately 220,000 unique TCR beta nucleotide sequences per donor were sequenced, and 15% to 20% of those sequences were non-productive. The paper's findings and limits, for the study overall: In vitro tests confirmed that a few of the cytomegalovirus-associated TCR beta chains recognize cytomegalovirus antigens. In the study, some 160 TCR beta chains were listed as associated with cytomegalovirus. In this cohort, only TCR beta chains were sequenced, and detectable features were limited by the absence of alpha or paired-chain data. According to a later analysis, TCR association rates differed among HLA loci, with DRB1 alleles showing the most associated TCRs and HLA-C alleles showing the fewest. In a later analysis, most CMV-associated TCR beta chains were found to appear HLA-restricted, with HLA associations seemingly driven largely by CMV exposure. In a later analysis, more than 15,000 TCR beta sequences were associated with specific HLA alleles at a false discovery rate of 0.05. A further reported finding was that TCR beta sequences accurately predicted the HLA-A and HLA-B alleles for most subjects in the first cohort. Cytomegalovirus status was reported to be diagnosed by the classifier with high specificity and sensitivity in both the original and validation cohorts. In a later analysis, several top co-occurrence clusters were reported to appear linked to parvovirus B19, influenza, CMV and Epstein-Barr virus. According to the authors, the approach could potentially be generalized to other disease states and immunological phenotypes. Roughly uniform sequencing depth across donors was assumed in presence/absence analyses, although this assumption may not hold. For the cohort, immune exposure information was limited to CMV serostatus. Compared with equally common non-associated chains, HLA-associated TCR beta chains in a later analysis were more clonally expanded and had lower generation probabilities. An association between a missense DCLRE1C variant and V-gene and J-gene trimming of TCR beta chains was found in a later genetic analysis and replicated in an independent cohort. Because HLA typing was missing for some donors at each locus, association tests included only the typed subset. The earlier analysis of 587 of the donors excluded fewer than 20 rarely observed V segments, including chromosome 9 orphons, because counts were too low. Most TCR sequences were observed very rarely across donors, whereas some public TCRs were present in many individuals. The 87-base-pair reads could not distinguish some IMGT-functional V segments, including TRBV6-2 and TRBV6-3, so those segments were excluded. When HLA alleles, especially DR and DQ, strongly co-occurred, attributing TCR associations to individual alleles was difficult. According to a later genetic analysis, donors in an Asian-associated ancestry cluster had fewer N-insertions in productive TCRs than the roughly 700-donor mean. A cluster of highly shared sequence variants was judged likely to represent a technical artifact of the sequencing pipeline. In an earlier analysis of some 640 of the donors, most TCR beta V segments were observed in productive rearrangements about 87% or about 30% of the time, broadly matching IMGT annotations. Correlated functional status among segregating V segments might be attributable to linkage disequilibrium, but an unknown experimental factor could not be ruled out.

The library was obtained by the immunoSEQ multiplex PCR assay. For the multiplex PCR, a mixture combining 60 forward primers for TCR Vbeta segments and 13 reverse primers for TCR Jbeta segments was used. The CDR3 region of rearranged TCR beta genes was amplified from genomic DNA by a multiplex PCR assay. The Illumina HiSeq System was used to sequence the amplified TCR beta libraries as 87-base-pair reads. In the authors' own workflow: In a later analysis, around 80 million unique TCR beta chains were counted across the 690 or so repertoires, and around 10 million of these chains were shared by at least two donors. Raw reads were error-corrected and collapsed into unique sequences by a nearest-neighbor algorithm in which closely related sequences were merged to remove PCR and sequencing errors. CDR3 sequences were aligned to IMGT reference sequences to assign V, D and J gene segments. For a sequence to be retained, at least a six-nucleotide match to both a V gene segment and a J gene segment was required. Rearrangements were classified as productive when the CDR3 lacked stop codons and remained in frame with V and J, and all other rearrangements were classified as non-productive. Following IMGT convention, CDR3 was defined as the stretch from the second conserved V-encoded cysteine to the conserved J-encoded phenylalanine. Sequences without an unambiguous match to a single V gene segment were excluded from the earlier analysis of a few hundred of the donors. In an earlier analysis of a few hundred of the donors, V segments were called functional above 56.7% productive rearrangements and were called segregating when the between-donor standard deviation exceeded 5%. To diagnose cytomegalovirus status from the catalog of TCR beta chain sequences, a statistical classification framework was built. A later analysis assigned V and J genes by comparing TCR nucleotide sequences with IMGT/GENE-DB human TR gene sequences. The TCRdist pipeline was used in a later analysis to assign CDR3 sequences and most-parsimonious VDJ recombination scenarios. In a later analysis, each TCR beta chain was defined by its CDR3 amino acid sequence together with its V-gene family, and reads lacking a unique V-gene family were excluded. To address suspected cross-contamination and a sequencing artifact, a later analysis removed some 620 highly shared, low-generation-probability nucleotide sequences. In a later analysis, a clonal expansion index for each public chain was calculated from normalized within-repertoire ranks of inferred template counts. In a later analysis, generation probabilities were computed with a VDJ recombination model fitted to out-of-frame rearrangements, and the resulting probabilities were checked against IGoR. In a later analysis, TCR-TCR, TCR-HLA and TCR-CMV co-occurrence was scored with hypergeometric tests, and a repertoire-size bias correction was applied to TCR pairs. To estimate false discovery rates, a later analysis permuted the HLA or CMV assignments 20 times. In a later analysis, co-occurring TCRs were grouped with DBSCAN, and TCRdist sequence similarity was added when clustering was performed within HLA-allele-positive subsets. For co-occurrence clustering, repertoires with fewer than 30,000 or more than 120,000 public chains were excluded, along with several repertoires with anomalous nucleotide sharing. The table was pulled from immuneACCESS by TCRdb, which kept in-frame rearrangements only. Such tables lose some clones; where checked, under half of the loss comes from unresolved V genes, and the rest has no known cause. The V and J calls and clone size are taken from that table; D and trimming were inferred from the DNA. The sample records more than 80,000 clones, 55% to 75% of which are singletons. Together, the top ten hold approximately 3% of the sample.

Points on this clone: Its cognate antigen has yet to be identified. Base qualities are not at hand, and no much larger clone is one base apart.

The CDR3 runs 12 amino acids, cysteine and phenylalanine included. The retained sequence is limited to the CDR3, 36 bases, with the frame set at the first base. The junction shows trimming of 11 bases on V and 4 bases on J, plus 12 bases between the germline ends. Reading the germline V gene (reference sequence) gives CDR1 LNHDA and CDR2 SQIVND. The cohort was made up of around 720 healthy bone marrow donors. At the time of sampling, all cohort members were nominally healthy, though unrecorded immune exposures were likely present. The donor tested CMV seronegative and was one of the 352 seronegative cohort members. Each donor provided a peripheral blood sample, and peripheral blood mononuclear cells were used for TCR beta sequencing. Genomic DNA was extracted from the blood cell samples with the Qiagen DNeasy Blood Extraction Kit.

The rearrangement joined TRBV19 to TRBJ1-5; a confident D gene designation cannot be given. Sequencing was performed on PBMCs. This TCR was sampled from a man aged 55 to 69 in good health and CMV-seronegative. This receptor carries the CDR3 CAVGGINQPQHF. The sequenced DNA is TGTGCCGTTGGCGGCATAAATCAGCCCCAGCATTTT. When the CDR3 is completed using the reference TRBV19 and TRBJ1-5 genes on either side, the full variable domain is DGGITQSPKYLFRKEGQNVTLSCEQNLNHDAMYWYRQDPGQGLRLIYYSQIVNDFQKGDIAEGYSVSREKKESFPLTVTSAQKNPTAFYLCAVGGINQPQHFGDGTRLSIL.